This T cell receptor (beta chain) is from a study of blood T cell repertoires in COVID-19. Across the study: The United States, Italy and Spain were the sources of the acute and convalescent COVID-19 samples. From T cells, B-cell-depleted T cells, or PBMCs came the material, which was cDNA or gDNA.

Per the original methods: By means of reference gene primer amplification, nucleated cell counts were estimated. Data came from immunoSEQ multiplex PCR; TCRdb stores just in-frame clones and leaves some out. The D gene and trimming were derived from the DNA, and the V and J assignments and clone size from that table. The sample has about 260,000 clones; approximately 87% are singletons. The sequenced sample was peripheral blood. This clonotype originated in a woman aged 45-65 years with acute or convalescent COVID-19.

The CDR3 region has the DNA TGTGCCAGCAGCTTAGATCGACAGGGGATACCCTACGAGCAGTACTTC. Residues: CASSLDRQGIPYEQYF. The chain joins TRBV7-9 to TRBJ2-7, with 8 bases aligning to TRBD1. The germline V gene encodes CDR1 SEHNR and CDR2 FQNEAQ (reference sequence). Germline trimming cut 1 base from V and 2 bases from J; bases unmatched to any gene: 7. This CDR3 is built from 16 residues.